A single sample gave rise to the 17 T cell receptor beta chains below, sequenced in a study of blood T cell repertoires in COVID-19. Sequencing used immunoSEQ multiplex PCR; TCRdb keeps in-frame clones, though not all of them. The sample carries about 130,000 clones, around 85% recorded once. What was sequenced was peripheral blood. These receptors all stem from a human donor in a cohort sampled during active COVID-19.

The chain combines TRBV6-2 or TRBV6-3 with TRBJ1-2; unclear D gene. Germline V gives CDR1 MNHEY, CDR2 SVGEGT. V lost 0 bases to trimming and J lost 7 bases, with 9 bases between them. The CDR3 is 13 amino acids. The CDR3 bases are TGTGCCAGCAGTTACTCTCTTTCAGGTGGCTACACCTTC. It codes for CASSYSLSGGYTF.

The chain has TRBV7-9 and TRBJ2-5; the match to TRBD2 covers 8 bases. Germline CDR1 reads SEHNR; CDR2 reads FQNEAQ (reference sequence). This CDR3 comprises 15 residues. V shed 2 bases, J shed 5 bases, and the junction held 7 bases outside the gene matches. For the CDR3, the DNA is TGTGCCAGCAGCTTAATCGCGGGGGGAATGGAGACCCAGTACTTC. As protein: CASSLIAGGMETQYF.

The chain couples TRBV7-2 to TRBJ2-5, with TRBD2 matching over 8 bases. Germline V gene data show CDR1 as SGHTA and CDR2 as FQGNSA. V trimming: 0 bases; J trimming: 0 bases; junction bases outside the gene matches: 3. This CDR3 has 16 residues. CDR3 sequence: CASSLASGVYQETQYF. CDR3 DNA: TGTGCCAGCAGCTTAGCTAGCGGGGTGTACCAAGAGACCCAGTACTTC.

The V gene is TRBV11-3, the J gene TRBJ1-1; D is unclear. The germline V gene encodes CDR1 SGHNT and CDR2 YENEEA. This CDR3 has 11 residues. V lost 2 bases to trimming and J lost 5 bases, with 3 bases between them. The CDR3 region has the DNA TGTGCCAGCAGCTTATTAACTGAAGCTTTCTTT. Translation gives CASSLLTEAFF.

The CDR3 reads CASSFREGGPSNTEAFF. The CDR3 coding sequence is TGCGCCAGCAGCTTTAGGGAGGGAGGGCCGTCGAACACTGAAGCTTTCTTT. This chain joins TRBV5-1 and TRBJ1-1, with D uncertain. Trimming pared 2 bases from V and 1 base from J, leaving 18 bases between. CDR1 and CDR2 (germline): SGHRS, YFSETQ. This CDR3 has 17 residues. The whole variable domain, filled in from reference TRBV5-1 and TRBJ1-1, reads KAGVTQTPRYLIKTRGQQVTLSCSPISGHRSVSWYQQTPGQGLQFLFEYFSETQRNKGNFPGRFSGRQFSNSRSEMNVSTLELGDSALYLCASSFREGGPSNTEAFFGQGTRLTVV.

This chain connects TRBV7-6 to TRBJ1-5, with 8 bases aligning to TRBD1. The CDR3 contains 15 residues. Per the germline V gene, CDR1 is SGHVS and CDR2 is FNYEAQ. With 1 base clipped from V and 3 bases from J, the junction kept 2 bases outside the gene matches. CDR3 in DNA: TGTGCCAGCAGCTTAGGGACAGGGAACAATCAGCCCCAGCATTTT. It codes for CASSLGTGNNQPQHF.

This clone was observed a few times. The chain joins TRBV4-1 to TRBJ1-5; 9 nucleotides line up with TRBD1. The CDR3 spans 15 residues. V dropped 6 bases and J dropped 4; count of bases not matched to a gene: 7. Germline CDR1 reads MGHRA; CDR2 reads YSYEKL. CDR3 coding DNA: TGCGCCAGCAGTCCGGCCGGGACAGGGAATCAGCCCCAGCATTTT. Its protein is CASSPAGTGNQPQHF.

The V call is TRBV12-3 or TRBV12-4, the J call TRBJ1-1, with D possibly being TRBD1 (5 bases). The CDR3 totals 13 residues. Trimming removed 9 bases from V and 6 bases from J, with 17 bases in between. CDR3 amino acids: CASKNLRVAEAFF. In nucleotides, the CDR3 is TGTGCCAGTAAAAATCTCAGGGTCGCTGAAGCTTTCTTT.

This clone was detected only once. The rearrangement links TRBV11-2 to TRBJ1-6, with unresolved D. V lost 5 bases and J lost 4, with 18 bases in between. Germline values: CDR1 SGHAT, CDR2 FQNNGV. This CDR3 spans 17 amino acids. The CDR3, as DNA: TGTGCCAGCAGCACTCCTCCCACCCGGGATTATAATTCACCCCTCCACTTT. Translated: CASSTPPTRDYNSPLHF. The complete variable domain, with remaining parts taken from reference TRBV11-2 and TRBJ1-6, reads EAGVAQSPRYKIIEKRQSVAFWCNPISGHATLYWYQQILGQGPKLLIQFQNNGVVDDSQLPKDRFSAERLKGVDSTLKIQPAKLEDSAVYLCASSTPPTRDYNSPLHFGNGTRLTVT.

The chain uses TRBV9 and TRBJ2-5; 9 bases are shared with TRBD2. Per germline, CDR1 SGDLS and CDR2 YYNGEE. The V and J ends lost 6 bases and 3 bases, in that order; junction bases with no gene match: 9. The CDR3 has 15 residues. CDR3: CASNKAGGSKETQYF. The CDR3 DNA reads TGTGCCAGCAATAAGGCGGGAGGGTCAAAAGAGACCCAGTACTTC.

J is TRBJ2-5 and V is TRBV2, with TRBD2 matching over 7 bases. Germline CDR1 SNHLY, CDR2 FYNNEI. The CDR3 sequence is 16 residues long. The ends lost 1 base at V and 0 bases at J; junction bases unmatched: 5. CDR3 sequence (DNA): TGTGCCAGCAGTGAAGGTCCAGCGGGGTACCAAGAGACCCAGTACTTC. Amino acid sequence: CASSEGPAGYQETQYF. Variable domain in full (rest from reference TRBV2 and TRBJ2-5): EPEVTQTPSHQVTQMGQEVILRCVPISNHLYFYWYRQILGQKVEFLVSFYNNEISEKSEIFDDQFSVERPDGSNFTLKIRSTKLEDSAMYFCASSEGPAGYQETQYFGPGTRLLVL.

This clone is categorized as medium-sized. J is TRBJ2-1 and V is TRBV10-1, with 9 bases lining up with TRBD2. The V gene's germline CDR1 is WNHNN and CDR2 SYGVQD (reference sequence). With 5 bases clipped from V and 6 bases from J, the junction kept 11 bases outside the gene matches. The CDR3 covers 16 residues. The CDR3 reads CASSPPGTSGRNEQFF. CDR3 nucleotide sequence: TGCGCCAGCAGTCCCCCCGGTACTAGCGGGCGCAATGAGCAGTTCTTC.

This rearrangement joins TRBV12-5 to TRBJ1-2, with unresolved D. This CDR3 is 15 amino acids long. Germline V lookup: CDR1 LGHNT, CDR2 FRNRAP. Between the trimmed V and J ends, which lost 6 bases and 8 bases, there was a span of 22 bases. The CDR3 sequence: CASGSREELAVGYTF. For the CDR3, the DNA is TGTGCTAGTGGGAGCCGGGAGGAACTTGCGGTAGGCTACACCTTC.

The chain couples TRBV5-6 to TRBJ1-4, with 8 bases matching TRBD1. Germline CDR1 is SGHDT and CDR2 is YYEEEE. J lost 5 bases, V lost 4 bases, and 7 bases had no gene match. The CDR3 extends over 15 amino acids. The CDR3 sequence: CASSVPGGTNEKLFF. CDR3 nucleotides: TGTGCCAGCAGCGTACCAGGGGGCACGAATGAAAAACTGTTTTTT. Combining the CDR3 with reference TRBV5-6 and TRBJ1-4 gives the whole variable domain DAGVTQSPTHLIKTRGQQVTLRCSPKSGHDTVSWYQQALGQGPQFIFQYYEEEERQRGNFPDRFSGHQFPNYSSELNVNALLLGDSALYLCASSVPGGTNEKLFFGSGTQLSVL.

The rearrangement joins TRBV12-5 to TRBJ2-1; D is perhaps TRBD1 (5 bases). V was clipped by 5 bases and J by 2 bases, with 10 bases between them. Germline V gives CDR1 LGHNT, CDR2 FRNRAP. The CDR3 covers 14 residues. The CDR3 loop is CASGGAVAYNEQFF. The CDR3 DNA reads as TGTGCTAGTGGTGGGGCAGTGGCCTACAATGAGCAGTTCTTC.

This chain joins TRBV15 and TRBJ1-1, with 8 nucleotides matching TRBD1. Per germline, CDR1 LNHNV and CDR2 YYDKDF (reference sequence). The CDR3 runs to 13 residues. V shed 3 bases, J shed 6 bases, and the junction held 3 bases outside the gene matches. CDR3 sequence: CATSRGQEAEAFF. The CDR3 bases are TGTGCCACCAGCAGGGGACAGGAGGCTGAAGCTTTCTTT.

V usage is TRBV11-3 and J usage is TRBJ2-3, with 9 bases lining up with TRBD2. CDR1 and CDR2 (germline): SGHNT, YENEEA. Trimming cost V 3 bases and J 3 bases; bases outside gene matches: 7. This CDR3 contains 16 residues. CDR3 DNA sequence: TGTGCCAGCAGCTTTTACGGCGGGGGGGCGACAGATACGCAGTATTTT. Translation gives CASSFYGGGATDTQYF. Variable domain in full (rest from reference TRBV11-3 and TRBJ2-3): EAGVVQSPRYKIIEKKQPVAFWCNPISGHNTLYWYLQNLGQGPELLIRYENEEAVDDSQLPKDRFSAERLKGVDSTLKIQPAELGDSAVYLCASSFYGGGATDTQYFGPGTRLTVL.